This T cell receptor (beta chain) was identified during a study of shared clonotypes between healthy human individuals. Assay used: immunoSEQ multiplex PCR; TCRdb lists only in-frame clones, some missing. Of roughly 2,500,000 clones in the sample, under 95% were seen once. About this clone: Antigen unknown.

Germline CDR1 is SGHTA and CDR2 is FQGNSA. V lost 0 bases and J 4 bases, leaving 11 bases between the germline ends. The CDR3 loop spans 15 amino acids. General observations from the study: Generation probabilities of non-shared clonotypes were lower (relative to those shared by all four donors). In four donors, about 5% of naive CD4 clonotypes appeared in common.

The sample taken for sequencing was naive CD4+ T cells from PBMCs. The subset is: CD45RA+ positively selected. This chain uses TRBV7-2 with TRBJ2-3; a weak D match, TRBD1 (6 bases). The receptor was derived from a man younger than 30 in good health. Some clones in this sample may be carry-over from other donors' samples. The CDR3 bases are TGTGCCAGCAGCTTAGCAGGGGGAGAGGCAGATACGCAGTATTTT. It translates to CASSLAGGEADTQYF.